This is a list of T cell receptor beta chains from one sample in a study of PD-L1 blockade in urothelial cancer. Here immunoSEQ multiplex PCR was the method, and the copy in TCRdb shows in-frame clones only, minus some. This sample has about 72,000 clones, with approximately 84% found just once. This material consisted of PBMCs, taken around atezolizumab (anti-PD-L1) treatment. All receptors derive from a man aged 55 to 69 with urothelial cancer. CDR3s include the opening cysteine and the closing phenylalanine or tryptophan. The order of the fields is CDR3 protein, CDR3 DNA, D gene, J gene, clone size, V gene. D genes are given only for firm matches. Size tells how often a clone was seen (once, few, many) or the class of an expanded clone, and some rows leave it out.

CDR3aa: CAIIEYGYTF
CDR3nt: TGTGCCATCATAGAATATGGCTACACCTTC
d_gene: NA
j_gene: TRBJ1-2
abundance: NA
v_gene: TRBV10-3

CDR3aa: CATRPDLRDIQYF
CDR3nt: TGTGCCACAAGACCGGACTTGCGGGACATTCAGTACTTC
d_gene: NA
j_gene: TRBJ2-4
abundance: NA
v_gene: TRBV28

CDR3aa: CASSPQGINQPQHF
CDR3nt: TGTGCCAGCAGCCCACAGGGAATCAATCAGCCCCAGCATTTT
d_gene: NA
j_gene: TRBJ1-5
abundance: NA
v_gene: TRBV14

CDR3aa: CASSSGLAAYNEQFF
CDR3nt: TGTGCCAGCAGCTCAGGACTAGCAGCTTACAATGAGCAGTTCTTC
d_gene: TRBD2
j_gene: TRBJ2-1
abundance: NA
v_gene: TRBV11-2

CDR3aa: CASRPASGGAQETQYF
CDR3nt: TGTGCCAGCAGACCAGCTAGCGGGGGGGCTCAAGAGACCCAGTACTTC
d_gene: TRBD2
j_gene: TRBJ2-5
abundance: NA
v_gene: TRBV11-3

CDR3aa: CAISEDPGYNEQFF
CDR3nt: TGTGCCATCAGTGAGGATCCGGGGTACAATGAGCAGTTCTTC
d_gene: NA
j_gene: TRBJ2-1
abundance: few
v_gene: TRBV10-3

CDR3aa: CASSPDSGEKLFF
CDR3nt: TGTGCCAGCTCACCGGACAGTGGTGAAAAACTGTTTTTT
d_gene: NA
j_gene: TRBJ1-4
abundance: NA
v_gene: TRBV18

CDR3aa: CAWAGQPENIQYF
CDR3nt: TGTGCCTGGGCAGGACAGCCCGAAAACATTCAGTACTTC
d_gene: NA
j_gene: TRBJ2-4
abundance: NA
v_gene: TRBV30

CDR3aa: CASSLGQVQETQYF
CDR3nt: TGCGCCAGCAGCTTGGGTCAGGTACAAGAGACCCAGTACTTC
d_gene: NA
j_gene: TRBJ2-5
abundance: NA
v_gene: TRBV5-1

CDR3aa: CASSADRGKGQPQHF
CDR3nt: TGTGCCAGCAGTGCCGACAGGGGTAAGGGCCAGCCCCAGCATTTT
d_gene: TRBD1
j_gene: TRBJ1-5
abundance: NA
v_gene: TRBV2

CDR3aa: CASSRTALNTEAFF
CDR3nt: TGTGCCAGCAGTCGGACAGCCCTGAACACTGAAGCTTTCTTT
d_gene: NA
j_gene: TRBJ1-1
abundance: NA
v_gene: TRBV6-5

CDR3aa: CASSQSGGAPETQYF
CDR3nt: TGTGCCAGCAGCCAGAGCGGGGGGGCCCCCGAGACCCAGTACTTC
d_gene: TRBD2
j_gene: TRBJ2-5
abundance: NA
v_gene: TRBV9

CDR3aa: CASSPEQDLYEQYF
CDR3nt: TGTGCCAGCTCACCAGAACAGGACCTATACGAGCAGTACTTC
d_gene: NA
j_gene: TRBJ2-7
abundance: NA
v_gene: TRBV18

CDR3aa: CASSVVSGVYNEQFF
CDR3nt: TGTGCCAGCAGCGTAGTTAGCGGGGTTTACAATGAGCAGTTCTTC
d_gene: TRBD2
j_gene: TRBJ2-1
abundance: NA
v_gene: TRBV9

CDR3aa: CASSLAGQINTGELFF
CDR3nt: TGTGCCAGCAGCTTGGCGGGACAGATTAACACCGGGGAGCTGTTTTTT
d_gene: TRBD1
j_gene: TRBJ2-2
abundance: NA
v_gene: TRBV5-8

CDR3aa: CASSNLRDRRPYEQYF
CDR3nt: TGTGCCAGCAGCAACCTCCGGGACAGGCGACCCTACGAGCAGTACTTC
d_gene: TRBD1
j_gene: TRBJ2-7
abundance: NA
v_gene: TRBV7-9

CDR3aa: CASSYNQGRYYGYTF
CDR3nt: TGTGCCAGCAGTTACAATCAGGGGCGGTACTATGGCTACACCTTC
d_gene: NA
j_gene: TRBJ1-2
abundance: few
v_gene: TRBV6-5

CDR3aa: CASSTTKPNTEAFF
CDR3nt: TGCGCCAGCAGCACGACAAAACCGAACACTGAAGCTTTCTTT
d_gene: NA
j_gene: TRBJ1-1
abundance: once
v_gene: TRBV5-1

CDR3aa: CASGGVSEAFF
CDR3nt: TGTGCCAGCGGGGGGGTCTCCGAAGCTTTCTTT
d_gene: NA
j_gene: TRBJ1-1
abundance: once
v_gene: TRBV6-5

CDR3aa: CASSHIGNSRYHQPQHF
CDR3nt: TGCGCCAGCAGCCACATCGGAAACAGCCGTTATCATCAGCCCCAGCATTTT
d_gene: NA
j_gene: TRBJ1-5
abundance: medium-sized
v_gene: TRBV4-1

CDR3aa: CASSTSGPGQGTTEAFF
CDR3nt: TGTGCCAGCAGCACCTCGGGTCCGGGACAGGGGACCACTGAAGCTTTCTTT
d_gene: TRBD1
j_gene: TRBJ1-1
abundance: NA
v_gene: TRBV4-2

CDR3aa: CAWMRQGAFYEQYF
CDR3nt: TGTGCCTGGATGCGACAGGGGGCTTTCTACGAGCAGTACTTC
d_gene: TRBD1
j_gene: TRBJ2-7
abundance: NA
v_gene: TRBV30

CDR3aa: CASSDSNSGGTDTQYF
CDR3nt: TGTGCCAGCAGTGACTCGAATAGCGGGGGTACAGATACGCAGTATTTT
d_gene: TRBD2
j_gene: TRBJ2-3
abundance: large
v_gene: TRBV6-4

CDR3aa: CATSDKGATNEKLFF
CDR3nt: TGTGCCACCAGCGACAAAGGCGCAACTAATGAAAAACTGTTTTTT
d_gene: NA
j_gene: TRBJ1-4
abundance: NA
v_gene: TRBV15

CDR3aa: CASSLVPTGGTEAFF
CDR3nt: TGCGCCAGCAGCTTGGTCCCGACAGGGGGCACTGAAGCTTTCTTT
d_gene: TRBD1
j_gene: TRBJ1-1
abundance: NA
v_gene: TRBV5-1

CDR3aa: CASSQGRGAGYEQFF
CDR3nt: TGTGCCAGCAGCCAGGGCCGGGGGGCCGGTTATGAGCAGTTCTTC
d_gene: NA
j_gene: TRBJ2-1
abundance: NA
v_gene: TRBV16

CDR3aa: CASSLRGLGETQYF
CDR3nt: TGTGCCAGCAGCTTGCGAGGGCTAGGGGAGACCCAGTACTTC
d_gene: NA
j_gene: TRBJ2-5
abundance: NA
v_gene: TRBV11-2

CDR3aa: CASPPRGMGTNEKLFF
CDR3nt: TGCGCCAGCCCCCCGAGAGGGATGGGTACTAATGAAAAACTGTTTTTT
d_gene: NA
j_gene: TRBJ1-4
abundance: NA
v_gene: TRBV10-1

CDR3aa: CASSSRTGDIQYF
CDR3nt: TGCGCCAGCAGCTCCCGGACAGGGGACATTCAGTACTTC
d_gene: TRBD1
j_gene: TRBJ2-4
abundance: few
v_gene: TRBV5-1

CDR3aa: CASSQVVIAGQETQYF
CDR3nt: TGCGCCAGCAGCCAAGTCGTGATAGCGGGTCAAGAGACCCAGTACTTC
d_gene: TRBD2
j_gene: TRBJ2-5
abundance: NA
v_gene: TRBV4-1

CDR3aa: CASSYERSASPLHF
CDR3nt: TGTGCCAGCAGCTATGAGCGATCAGCTTCACCCCTCCACTTT
d_gene: NA
j_gene: TRBJ1-6
abundance: NA
v_gene: TRBV5-6

CDR3aa: CASSLPPAMNTEAFF
CDR3nt: TGTGCCAGCAGCTTACCCCCAGCGATGAACACTGAAGCTTTCTTT
d_gene: NA
j_gene: TRBJ1-1
abundance: NA
v_gene: TRBV11-3

CDR3aa: CASSIGDRVTDTQYF
CDR3nt: TGTGCCAGTAGTATTGGGGACAGGGTCACAGATACGCAGTATTTT
d_gene: TRBD1
j_gene: TRBJ2-3
abundance: NA
v_gene: TRBV19

CDR3aa: CATSQRLVGASTEAFF
CDR3nt: TGTGCCACCAGCCAGAGATTGGTGGGCGCGAGCACTGAAGCTTTCTTT
d_gene: NA
j_gene: TRBJ1-1
abundance: NA
v_gene: TRBV15

CDR3aa: CASSFASGGTDTQYF
CDR3nt: TGTGCCAGCAGTTTTGCGAGCGGGGGAACAGATACGCAGTATTTT
d_gene: TRBD2
j_gene: TRBJ2-3
abundance: NA
v_gene: TRBV27

CDR3aa: CASSQTGGRIDGYTF
CDR3nt: TGTGCCAGCAGTCAGACAGGGGGGCGAATAGACGGCTACACCTTC
d_gene: TRBD1
j_gene: TRBJ1-2
abundance: NA
v_gene: TRBV6-6

CDR3aa: CASSIGLADTQYF
CDR3nt: TGTGCCAGTAGTATTGGGCTCGCAGATACGCAGTATTTT
d_gene: NA
j_gene: TRBJ2-3
abundance: NA
v_gene: TRBV19

CDR3aa: CASSQPGQGSDPQHF
CDR3nt: TGTGCCAGCAGTCAGCCGGGACAGGGATCCGACCCCCAGCATTTT
d_gene: TRBD1
j_gene: TRBJ1-5
abundance: NA
v_gene: TRBV2

CDR3aa: CASGKPGSGNQPQHF
CDR3nt: TGTGCCAGCGGGAAACCGGGGTCGGGCAATCAGCCCCAGCATTTT
d_gene: NA
j_gene: TRBJ1-5
abundance: NA
v_gene: TRBV2

CDR3aa: CASSPKPRQTAPNTEAFF
CDR3nt: TGTGCCAGCTCACCCAAACCCAGACAGACAGCCCCGAACACTGAAGCTTTCTTT
d_gene: NA
j_gene: TRBJ1-1
abundance: NA
v_gene: TRBV18

CDR3aa: CASSSTTGYEQYF
CDR3nt: TGTGCCAGCAGCTCCACGACAGGGTACGAGCAGTACTTC
d_gene: TRBD1
j_gene: TRBJ2-7
abundance: once
v_gene: TRBV5-4